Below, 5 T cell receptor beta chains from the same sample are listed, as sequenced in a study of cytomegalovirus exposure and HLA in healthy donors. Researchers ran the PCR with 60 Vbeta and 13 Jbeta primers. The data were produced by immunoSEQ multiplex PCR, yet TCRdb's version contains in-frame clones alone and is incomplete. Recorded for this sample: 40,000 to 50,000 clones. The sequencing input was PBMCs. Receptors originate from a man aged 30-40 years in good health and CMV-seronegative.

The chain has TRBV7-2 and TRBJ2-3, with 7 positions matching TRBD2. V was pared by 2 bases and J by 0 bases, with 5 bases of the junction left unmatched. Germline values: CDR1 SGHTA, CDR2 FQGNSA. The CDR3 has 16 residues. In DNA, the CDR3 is TGTGCCAGCAGCTTAAGCCTAGCGGCTAGCACAGATACGCAGTATTTT. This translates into CASSLSLAASTDTQYF.

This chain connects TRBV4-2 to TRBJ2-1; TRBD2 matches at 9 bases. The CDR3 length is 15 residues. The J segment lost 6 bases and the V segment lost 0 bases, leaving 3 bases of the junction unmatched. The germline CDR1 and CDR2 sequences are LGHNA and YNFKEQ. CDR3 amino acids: CASSQDSGRGNEQFF. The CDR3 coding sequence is TGTGCCAGCAGCCAAGATAGCGGGAGAGGCAATGAGCAGTTCTTC.

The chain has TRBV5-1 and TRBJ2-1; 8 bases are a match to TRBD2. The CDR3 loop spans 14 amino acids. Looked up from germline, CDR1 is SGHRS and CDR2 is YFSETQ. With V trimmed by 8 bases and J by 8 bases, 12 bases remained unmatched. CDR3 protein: CARGGSGRCYEQFF. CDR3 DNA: TGCGCCAGGGGGGGGAGCGGGAGATGCTATGAGCAGTTCTTC.

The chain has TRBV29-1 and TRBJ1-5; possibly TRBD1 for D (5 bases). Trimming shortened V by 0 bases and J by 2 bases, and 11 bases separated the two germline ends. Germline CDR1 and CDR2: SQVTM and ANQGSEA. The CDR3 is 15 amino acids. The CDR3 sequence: CSVEEGEGGNQPQHF. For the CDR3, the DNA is TGCAGCGTTGAAGAGGGCGAAGGGGGCAATCAGCCCCAGCATTTT.

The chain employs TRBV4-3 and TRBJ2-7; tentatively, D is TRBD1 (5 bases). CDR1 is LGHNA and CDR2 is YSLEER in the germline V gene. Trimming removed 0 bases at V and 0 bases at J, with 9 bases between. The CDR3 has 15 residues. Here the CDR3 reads CASSQDRAGSYEQYF. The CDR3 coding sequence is TGCGCCAGCAGCCAAGACAGGGCCGGCTCCTACGAGCAGTACTTC.